This TCR beta chain was retrieved from a study of CDR3 diversity in severe acne. TCRdb analysed the PCR reads with MiXCR anew, one entry per CDR3 protein. Of more than 85,000 distinct CDR3 sequences listed, roughly half were seen once; the top ten hold roughly 9.1%. The germline V gene encodes CDR1 SGHTA and CDR2 FQGTGA. V dropped 5 bases and J dropped 0; count of bases not matched to a gene: 2. There are 14 residues in the CDR3. This TCR was sampled from a male donor in good health, serving as a control. Sequenced input: blood. The chain employs TRBV7-3 and TRBJ1-1; 8 bases are a match to TRBD1. Here the CDR3 reads CASSATGVNTEAFF. The CDR3 DNA reads as TGTGCCAGCAGCGCGACAGGGGTGAACACTGAAGCTTTCTTT.